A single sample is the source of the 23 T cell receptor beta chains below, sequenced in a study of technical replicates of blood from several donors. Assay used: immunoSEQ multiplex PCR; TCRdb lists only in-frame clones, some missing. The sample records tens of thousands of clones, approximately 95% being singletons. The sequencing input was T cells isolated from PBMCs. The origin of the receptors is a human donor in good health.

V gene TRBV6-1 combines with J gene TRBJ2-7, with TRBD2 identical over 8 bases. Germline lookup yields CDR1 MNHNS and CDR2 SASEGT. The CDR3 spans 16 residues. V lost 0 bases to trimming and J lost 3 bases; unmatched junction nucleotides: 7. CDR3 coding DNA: TGTGCCAGCAGTGAAGCCGATCCGGGGGGGGGCTACGAGCAGTACTTC. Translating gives CASSEADPGGGYEQYF.

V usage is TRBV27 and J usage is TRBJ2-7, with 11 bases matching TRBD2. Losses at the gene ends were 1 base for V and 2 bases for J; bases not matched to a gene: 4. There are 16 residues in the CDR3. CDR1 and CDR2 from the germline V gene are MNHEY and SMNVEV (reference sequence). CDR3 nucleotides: TGTGCCAGCAGTTTATTTCTAGCGGGGGGACCCTACGAGCAGTACTTC. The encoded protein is CASSLFLAGGPYEQYF.

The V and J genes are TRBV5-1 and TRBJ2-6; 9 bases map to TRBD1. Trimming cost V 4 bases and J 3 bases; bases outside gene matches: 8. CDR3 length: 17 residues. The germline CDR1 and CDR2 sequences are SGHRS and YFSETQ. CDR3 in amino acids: CASSLRTGASGANVLTF. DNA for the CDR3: TGCGCCAGCAGCCTCCGGACAGGGGCTAGTGGGGCCAACGTCCTGACTTTC.

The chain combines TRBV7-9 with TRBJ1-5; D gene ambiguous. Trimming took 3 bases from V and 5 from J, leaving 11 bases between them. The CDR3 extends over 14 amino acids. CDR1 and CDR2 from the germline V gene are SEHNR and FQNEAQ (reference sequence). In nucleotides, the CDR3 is TGTGCCAGCAGCTTGGCGGCCCACGATCAGCCCCAGCATTTT. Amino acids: CASSLAAHDQPQHF.

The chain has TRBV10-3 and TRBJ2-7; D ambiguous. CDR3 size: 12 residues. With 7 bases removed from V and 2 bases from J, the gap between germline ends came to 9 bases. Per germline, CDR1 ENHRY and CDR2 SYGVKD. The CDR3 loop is CAIMAETYEQYF. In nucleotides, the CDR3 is TGTGCCATCATGGCGGAAACCTACGAGCAGTACTTC.

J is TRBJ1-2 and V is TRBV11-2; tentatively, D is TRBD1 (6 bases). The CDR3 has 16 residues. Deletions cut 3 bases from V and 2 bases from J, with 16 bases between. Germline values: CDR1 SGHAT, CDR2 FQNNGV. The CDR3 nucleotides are TGTGCCAGCAGCTTCTTCGCGGCCGGGACAAACTATGGCTACACCTTC. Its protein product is CASSFFAAGTNYGYTF. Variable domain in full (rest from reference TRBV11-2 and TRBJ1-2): EAGVAQSPRYKIIEKRQSVAFWCNPISGHATLYWYQQILGQGPKLLIQFQNNGVVDDSQLPKDRFSAERLKGVDSTLKIQPAKLEDSAVYLCASSFFAAGTNYGYTFGSGTRLTVV.

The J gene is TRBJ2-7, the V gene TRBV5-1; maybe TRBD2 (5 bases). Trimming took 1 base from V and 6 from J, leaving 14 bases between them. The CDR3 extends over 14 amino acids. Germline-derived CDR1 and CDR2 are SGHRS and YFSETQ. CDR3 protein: CASSLLRSEGEQYF. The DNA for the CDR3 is TGCGCCAGCAGCTTGTTGCGGTCAGAGGGCGAGCAGTACTTC.

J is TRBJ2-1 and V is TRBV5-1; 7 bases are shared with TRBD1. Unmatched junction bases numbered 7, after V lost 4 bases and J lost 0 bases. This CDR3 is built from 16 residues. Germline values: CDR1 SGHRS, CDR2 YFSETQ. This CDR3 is CASSLSGTASYNEQFF. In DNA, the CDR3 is TGCGCCAGCAGCCTTTCCGGGACAGCCTCCTACAATGAGCAGTTCTTC.

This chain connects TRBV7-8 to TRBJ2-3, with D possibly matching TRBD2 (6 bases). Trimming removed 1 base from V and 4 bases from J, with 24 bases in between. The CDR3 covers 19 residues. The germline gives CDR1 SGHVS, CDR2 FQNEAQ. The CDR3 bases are TGTGCCAGCAGCTTAGATCGCGGTATGGCGGGATTCAGAGCAGATACGCAGTATTTT. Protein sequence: CASSLDRGMAGFRADTQYF.

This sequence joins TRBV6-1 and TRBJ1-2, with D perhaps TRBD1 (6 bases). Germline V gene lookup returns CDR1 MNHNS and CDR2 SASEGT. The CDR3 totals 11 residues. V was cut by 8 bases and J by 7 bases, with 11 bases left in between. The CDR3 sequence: CASGRGGGYTF. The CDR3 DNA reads TGTGCCAGCGGCAGGGGTGGTGGCTACACCTTC.

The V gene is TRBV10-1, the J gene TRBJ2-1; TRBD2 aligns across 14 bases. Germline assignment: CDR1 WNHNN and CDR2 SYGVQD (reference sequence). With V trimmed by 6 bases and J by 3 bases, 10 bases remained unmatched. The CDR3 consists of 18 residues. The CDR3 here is CASSTGTSGREVYNEQFF. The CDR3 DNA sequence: TGCGCCAGCAGCACCGGGACTAGCGGGAGAGAGGTCTACAATGAGCAGTTCTTC.

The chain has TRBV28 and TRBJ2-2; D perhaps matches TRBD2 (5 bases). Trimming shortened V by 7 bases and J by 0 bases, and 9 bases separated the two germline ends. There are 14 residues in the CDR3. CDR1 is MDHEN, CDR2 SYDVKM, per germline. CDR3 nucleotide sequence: TGTGCCAGCAAGGGCGGGTCGAACACCGGGGAGCTGTTTTTT. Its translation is CASKGGSNTGELFF.

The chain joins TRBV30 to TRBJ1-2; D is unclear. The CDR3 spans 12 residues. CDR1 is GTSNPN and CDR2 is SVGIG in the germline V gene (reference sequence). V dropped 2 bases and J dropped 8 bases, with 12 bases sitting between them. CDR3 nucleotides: TGTGCCTGGAGTTTCGGACTGAGAGGCTACACCTTC. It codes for CAWSFGLRGYTF. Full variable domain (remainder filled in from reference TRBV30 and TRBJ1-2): SQTIHQWPATLVQPVGSPLSLECTVEGTSNPNLYWYRQAAGRGLQLLFYSVGIGQISSEVPQNLSASRPQDRQFILSSKKLLLSDSGFYLCAWSFGLRGYTFGSGTRLTVV.

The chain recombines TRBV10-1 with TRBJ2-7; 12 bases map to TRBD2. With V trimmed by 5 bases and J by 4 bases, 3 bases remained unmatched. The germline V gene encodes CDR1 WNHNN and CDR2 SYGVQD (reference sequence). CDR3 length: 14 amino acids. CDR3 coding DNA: TGCGCCAGCAGTCGACTAGCGGGGGATTACGAGCAGTACTTC. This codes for CASSRLAGDYEQYF.

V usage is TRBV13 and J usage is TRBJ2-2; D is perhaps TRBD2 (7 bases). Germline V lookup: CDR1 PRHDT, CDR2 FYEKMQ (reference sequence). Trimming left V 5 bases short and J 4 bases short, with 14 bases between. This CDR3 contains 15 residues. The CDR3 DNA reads TGTGCCAGCAGCCGGAGGGGGGGGCCCACCGGGGAGCTGTTTTTT. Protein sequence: CASSRRGGPTGELFF.

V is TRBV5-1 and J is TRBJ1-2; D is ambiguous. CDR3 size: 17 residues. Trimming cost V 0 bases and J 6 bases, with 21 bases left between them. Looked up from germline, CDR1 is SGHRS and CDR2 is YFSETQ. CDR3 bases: TGCGCCAGCAGCTTGGGAGGGCGCGTTATCCCAGAACATGGCTACACCTTC. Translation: CASSLGGRVIPEHGYTF.

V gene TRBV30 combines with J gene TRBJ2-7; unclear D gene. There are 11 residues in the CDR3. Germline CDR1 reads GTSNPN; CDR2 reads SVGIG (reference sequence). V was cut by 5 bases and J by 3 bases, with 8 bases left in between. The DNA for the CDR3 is TGTGCCTGGGGGCAGAGCTACGAGCAGTACTTC. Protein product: CAWGQSYEQYF.

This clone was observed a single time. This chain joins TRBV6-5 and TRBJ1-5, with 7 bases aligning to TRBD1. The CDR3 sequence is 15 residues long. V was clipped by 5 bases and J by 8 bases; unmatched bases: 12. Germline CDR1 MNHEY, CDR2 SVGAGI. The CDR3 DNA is TGTGCCAGCAGTCGACAGGACAGGCCGTCAGAGCCCCAGCATTTT. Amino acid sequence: CASSRQDRPSEPQHF.

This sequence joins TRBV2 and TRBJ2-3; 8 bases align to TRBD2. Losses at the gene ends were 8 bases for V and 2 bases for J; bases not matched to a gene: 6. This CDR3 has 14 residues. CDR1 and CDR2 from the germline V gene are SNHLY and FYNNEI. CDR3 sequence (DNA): TGTGCCAGCTCGACGGGAGGGCCCACAGATACGCAGTATTTT. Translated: CASSTGGPTDTQYF.

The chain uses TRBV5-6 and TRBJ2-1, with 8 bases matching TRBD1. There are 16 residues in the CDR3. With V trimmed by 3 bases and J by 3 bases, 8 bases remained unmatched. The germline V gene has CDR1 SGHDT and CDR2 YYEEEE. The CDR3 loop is CASSSATGGLYNEQFF. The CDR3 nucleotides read TGTGCCAGCAGCTCGGCCACAGGGGGTCTCTACAATGAGCAGTTCTTC.

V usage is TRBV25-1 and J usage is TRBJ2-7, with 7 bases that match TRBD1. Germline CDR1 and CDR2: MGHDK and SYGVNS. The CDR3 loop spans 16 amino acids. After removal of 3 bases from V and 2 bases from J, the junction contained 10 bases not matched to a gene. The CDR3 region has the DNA TGTGCCAGCAGTGAGCTCTCGGGACAGCTAACCTACGAGCAGTACTTC. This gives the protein CASSELSGQLTYEQYF.

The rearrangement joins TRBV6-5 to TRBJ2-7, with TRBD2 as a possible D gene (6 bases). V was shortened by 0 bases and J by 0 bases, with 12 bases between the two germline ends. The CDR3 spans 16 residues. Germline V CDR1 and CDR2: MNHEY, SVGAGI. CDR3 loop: CASSYSMAGISYEQYF. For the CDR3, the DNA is TGTGCCAGCAGTTACTCGATGGCGGGAATCTCCTACGAGCAGTACTTC.

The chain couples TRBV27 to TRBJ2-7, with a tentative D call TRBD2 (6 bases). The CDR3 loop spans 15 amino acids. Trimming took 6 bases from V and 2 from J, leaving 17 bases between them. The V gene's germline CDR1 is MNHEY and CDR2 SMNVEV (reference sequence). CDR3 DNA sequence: TGTGCCAGCAGCCCCACCGGGACTGGAGCCTACGAGCAGTACTTC. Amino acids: CASSPTGTGAYEQYF.